Presented here are 30 T cell receptor beta chains from one specimen sequenced in a study of blood T cell repertoires in COVID-19. Some clones are missing from TCRdb's copy, which holds only in-frame ones; the method was immunoSEQ multiplex PCR. The repertoire holds 140,000 to 150,000 clones, with about 85% as singletons. What was sequenced was PBMCs or T cells enriched from blood (not recorded which). Receptors were obtained from a woman in her 40s who had recovered from COVID-19.

With respect to this clone: One end of the junction fails to match germline, which may point to a read error. The chain carries TRBV20-1 and TRBJ1-1; D not resolved. The CDR3 has 10 amino acids. The germline CDR1 and CDR2 sequences are DFQATT and SNEGSKA (reference sequence). The CDR3 bases are TGCAGTGCTGAGCCCGCTGAGGCTTTCTTT. Residues: CSAEPAEAFF.

The gene calls are TRBV10-3 and TRBJ1-1; perhaps TRBD1 as D (5 bases). Germline lookup yields CDR1 ENHRY and CDR2 SYGVKD. Trimming removed 10 bases from V and 3 bases from J, with 12 bases in between. This CDR3 has 12 amino acids. DNA for the CDR3: TGTGCCACCCGCAAAGGGGACACTGAAGCTTTCTTT. It encodes CATRKGDTEAFF.

J is TRBJ2-3 and V is TRBV19; 9 bases map to TRBD2. Germline V gene lookup returns CDR1 LNHDA and CDR2 SQIVND (reference sequence). The CDR3 covers 16 residues. Trimming removed 5 bases from V and 3 bases from J; junction bases left unmatched: 9. DNA of the CDR3: TGTGCCAGTAGTCCCCTGTCAGCGGGAGGTACAGATACGCAGTATTTT. This sequence encodes CASSPLSAGGTDTQYF.

In its sample, this clone was seen a few times. The chain has TRBV19 and TRBJ1-1; D is perhaps TRBD1 (6 bases). Per germline, CDR1 LNHDA and CDR2 SQIVND (reference sequence). Deletions cut 6 bases from V and 1 base from J, with 12 bases between. The CDR3 spans 14 residues. CDR3 coding DNA: TGTGCCAGTAGCATTCAGGGGAAGAACACTGAAGCTTTCTTT. Its protein product is CASSIQGKNTEAFF.

The J gene is TRBJ2-2, the V gene TRBV5-6; the match to TRBD2 covers 7 bases. CDR1 SGHDT and CDR2 YYEEEE come from the germline V gene. With 3 bases clipped from V and 0 bases from J, the junction kept 2 bases outside the gene matches. The CDR3 runs to 15 residues. The CDR3 region is CASSWEGTNTGELFF. DNA of the CDR3: TGTGCCAGCAGCTGGGAGGGAACGAACACCGGGGAGCTGTTTTTT.

The chain uses TRBV6-2 or TRBV6-3 and TRBJ1-2, with no clear D. In germline, CDR1 is MNHEY, CDR2 SVGEGT. Trimming pared 5 bases from V and 0 bases from J, leaving 7 bases between. The CDR3 covers 13 residues. CDR3 region: CASSPPTNYGYTF. Here the CDR3 DNA reads TGTGCCAGCAGTCCGCCTACTAACTATGGCTACACCTTC.

The chain couples TRBV4-2 to TRBJ2-7; TRBD2 matches 14 bases. J gave up 4 bases and V 4 bases, and 3 bases lay outside the gene matches. The germline CDR1 and CDR2 sequences are LGHNA and YNFKEQ. There are 15 residues in the CDR3. CDR3: CASSLGTSGGYEQYF. DNA of the CDR3: TGTGCCAGCAGCCTCGGGACTAGCGGGGGTTACGAGCAGTACTTC.

This sequence joins TRBV2 and TRBJ1-5, with TRBD1 as a possible D gene (6 bases). Germline CDR1 is SNHLY and CDR2 is FYNNEI. Trimming stripped 5 bases from V and 1 base from J, with 12 bases between. The CDR3 has 15 amino acids. The CDR3 sequence: CASSFGQGSNQPQHF. In DNA form, the CDR3 reads TGTGCCAGCAGTTTTGGGCAGGGGAGCAATCAGCCCCAGCATTTT.

The chain carries TRBV7-9 and TRBJ2-1; 8 nucleotides match TRBD2. Germline V CDR1 and CDR2: SEHNR, FQNEAQ (reference sequence). CDR3 length equals 16 residues. Losses at the gene ends were 5 bases for V and 9 bases for J; bases not matched to a gene: 15. CDR3 coding DNA: TGTGCCAGCAGCCCCCCTTCGGGAGGGAGTATCGTTGAGCAGTTCTTC. Residues: CASSPPSGGSIVEQFF.

The rearrangement joins TRBV7-3 to TRBJ1-1; D gene ambiguous. Germline-derived CDR1 and CDR2 are SGHTA and FQGTGA. CDR3 length: 14 amino acids. V was trimmed by 1 base and J by 0 bases, leaving 6 bases between them. This chain's CDR3 is CASSLNFLNTEAFF. In DNA form, the CDR3 reads TGTGCCAGCAGCTTAAACTTCCTGAACACTGAAGCTTTCTTT.

The chain uses TRBV5-1 and TRBJ2-1; the D gene is possibly TRBD2 (5 bases). V was shortened by 3 bases and J by 7 bases, with 11 bases between the two germline ends. The CDR3 covers 13 residues. Germline V gene data show CDR1 as SGHRS and CDR2 as YFSETQ. In nucleotides, the CDR3 is TGCGCCAGCAGCTCCTCTACGGGGAATGAGCAGTTCTTC. It encodes CASSSSTGNEQFF. Supplemented by reference TRBV5-1 and TRBJ2-1, the full variable domain reads KAGVTQTPRYLIKTRGQQVTLSCSPISGHRSVSWYQQTPGQGLQFLFEYFSETQRNKGNFPGRFSGRQFSNSRSEMNVSTLELGDSALYLCASSSSTGNEQFFGPGTRLTVL.

This chain uses TRBV5-1 with TRBJ2-7, with D possibly being TRBD2 (6 bases). Germline CDR1 and CDR2: SGHRS and YFSETQ. CDR3 length equals 16 residues. Deletions cut 0 bases from V and 2 bases from J, with 15 bases between. In nucleotides, the CDR3 is TGCGCCAGCAGCTTGGGGTCGTGGGGGGATCCCTACGAGCAGTACTTC. It encodes CASSLGSWGDPYEQYF.

J is TRBJ1-4 and V is TRBV15, with D perhaps matching TRBD1 (5 bases). This CDR3 has 15 residues. Germline V gene lookup returns CDR1 LNHNV and CDR2 YYDKDF (reference sequence). The V end lost 5 bases, the J end lost 3 bases, and 13 bases lay between the germline ends. The CDR3 reads CATSPRARANEKLFF. In nucleotides, the CDR3 is TGTGCCACCAGCCCCAGGGCCCGGGCTAATGAAAAACTGTTTTTT.

The chain combines TRBV5-4 with TRBJ1-2; no reliable D call. Trimming removed 0 bases from V and 8 bases from J, with 14 bases in between. This CDR3 region has 14 residues. Germline CDR1 and CDR2: SGHNT and YYREEE (reference sequence). The CDR3 coding sequence is TGTGCCAGCAGCTTGGTCAATAGACAAGCCGGCTACACCTTC. Protein product: CASSLVNRQAGYTF.

The genes are TRBV5-6 and TRBJ2-2; D unclear. The CDR3 has 15 amino acids. CDR1 and CDR2 from the germline V gene are SGHDT and YYEEEE. The V end was cut by 2 bases, the J end by 3 bases, with 11 bases between. Here the CDR3 reads CASSLTGSDTGELFF. CDR3 nucleotide sequence: TGTGCCAGCAGCTTAACGGGTTCGGACACCGGGGAGCTGTTTTTT.

J is TRBJ2-1 and V is TRBV5-1; maybe TRBD2 (6 bases). This CDR3 has 17 residues. The germline CDR1 and CDR2 sequences are SGHRS and YFSETQ. V dropped 3 bases and J dropped 4 bases, with 20 bases sitting between them. The DNA of the CDR3 is TGCGCCAGCAGCTCCGGGACTCAATCAGGGCTGTACAATGAGCAGTTCTTC. Translation: CASSSGTQSGLYNEQFF.

The chain combines TRBV6-5 with TRBJ1-6, with 8 bases fitting TRBD1. Unmatched junction bases numbered 6, after V lost 1 base and J lost 7 bases. Germline V gene sequence: CDR1 MNHEY, CDR2 SVGAGI. This CDR3 contains 16 residues. DNA for the CDR3: TGTGCCAGCAGTTACTTAGGGGACAGGAGGAATTCACCCCTCCACTTT. It yields the protein CASSYLGDRRNSPLHF.

This clone was picked up a small number of times. The chain recombines TRBV5-1 with TRBJ2-1; D might be TRBD2 (6 bases). CDR1 and CDR2 (germline): SGHRS, YFSETQ. V shed 2 bases and J shed 3 bases, with 12 bases lying between them. This CDR3 spans 15 amino acids. CDR3 sequence: CASSLTGSNYNEQFF. DNA for the CDR3: TGCGCCAGCAGCTTAACCGGGAGTAACTACAATGAGCAGTTCTTC.

This chain joins TRBV6-1 and TRBJ2-2; 11 positions match TRBD2. V lost 2 bases and J lost 4; bases outside the gene matches: 3. In germline, CDR1 is MNHNS, CDR2 SASEGT. This CDR3 contains 16 residues. Written as DNA, the CDR3 is TGTGCCAGCAGTGAAAGTCTAGCGGGAGGCACCGGGGAGCTGTTTTTT. It is translated as CASSESLAGGTGELFF.

V gene TRBV11-2 combines with J gene TRBJ1-2; the D is unclear. The V gene's germline CDR1 is SGHAT and CDR2 FQNNGV. CDR3 length equals 13 residues. V was pared by 2 bases and J by 2 bases, with 6 bases between. CDR3 DNA sequence: TGTGCCAGCAGCTTATCGCGGAACTATGGCTACACCTTC. Translation: CASSLSRNYGYTF. Drawing the rest from reference TRBV11-2 and TRBJ1-2, the complete variable domain is EAGVAQSPRYKIIEKRQSVAFWCNPISGHATLYWYQQILGQGPKLLIQFQNNGVVDDSQLPKDRFSAERLKGVDSTLKIQPAKLEDSAVYLCASSLSRNYGYTFGSGTRLTVV.

The J gene is TRBJ2-7, the V gene TRBV9, with 8 bases aligning to TRBD2. The germline CDR1 and CDR2 sequences are SGDLS and YYNGEE. This CDR3 has 14 amino acids. The ends lost 4 bases at V and 3 bases at J; junction bases unmatched: 6. The CDR3 DNA reads as TGTGCCAGCAGCCCCCCCGGGACTAGCTACGAGCAGTACTTC. Protein sequence: CASSPPGTSYEQYF.

The gene calls are TRBV25-1 and TRBJ1-5, with 8 bases fitting TRBD1. The CDR3 is 16 residues long. With 4 bases clipped from V and 7 bases from J, the junction kept 12 bases outside the gene matches. Germline assignment: CDR1 MGHDK and CDR2 SYGVNS. CDR3 bases: TGTGCCAGCAGTGGGACAGGGCCTGTTACGGGGCAGCCCCAGCATTTT. It codes for CASSGTGPVTGQPQHF.

The chain couples TRBV5-1 to TRBJ1-2, with 8 bases lining up with TRBD1. The CDR3 consists of 13 residues. Germline V CDR1 and CDR2: SGHRS, YFSETQ. V gave up 4 bases and J gave up 7 bases; unmatched junction bases: 6. The CDR3 sequence is CASSTGQAAGYTF. The DNA for the CDR3 is TGCGCCAGCAGCACGGGACAGGCGGCTGGCTACACCTTC.

This sequence joins TRBV3-1 (or the pseudogene TRBV3-2) and TRBJ2-5; TRBD2 agrees at 9 bases. CDR1 and CDR2 from the germline V gene are LGHDT and YNNKEL (reference sequence). CDR3 length: 17 residues. J lost 4 bases, V lost 2 bases, and 11 bases had no gene match. The CDR3 coding sequence is TGTGCCAGCAGCCAACGAGGGGCTAGCGGGGATGGAGAGACCCAGTACTTC. It is translated as CASSQRGASGDGETQYF.

Comments on this clone: At one of its ends the junction is not consistent with the germline gene, which may arise from a read error. The chain combines TRBV6-1 with TRBJ1-2; TRBD1 matches at 11 bases. The CDR3 runs to 16 residues. Looked up from germline, CDR1 is MNHNS and CDR2 is SASEGT. The CDR3 nucleotides read TGTGCCAGCAGAGAAGCGGGACAGGGGGTTGGAGATGGCTACACCTTC. Translation gives CASREAGQGVGDGYTF.

This rearrangement joins TRBV19 to TRBJ1-2; D call uncertain. V was shortened by 0 bases and J by 5 bases, with 16 bases between the two germline ends. CDR3 length equals 16 residues. Germline V CDR1 and CDR2: LNHDA, SQIVND (reference sequence). Here the CDR3 reads CASSIEGTRKEYGYTF. In DNA, the CDR3 is TGTGCCAGTAGTATAGAAGGAACACGAAAGGAGTATGGCTACACCTTC. The variable domain in full, completed from reference TRBV19 and TRBJ1-2, reads DGGITQSPKYLFRKEGQNVTLSCEQNLNHDAMYWYRQDPGQGLRLIYYSQIVNDFQKGDIAEGYSVSREKKESFPLTVTSAQKNPTAFYLCASSIEGTRKEYGYTFGSGTRLTVV.

The chain recombines TRBV6-5 with TRBJ1-5; D possibly corresponds to TRBD1 (6 bases). This CDR3 contains 15 residues. The germline gives CDR1 MNHEY, CDR2 SVGAGI. The V gene lost 5 bases and the J gene lost 7 bases, with 18 bases spanning the gap. CDR3 amino acids: CASSSRGRGAQPQHF. CDR3 nucleotides: TGTGCCAGCAGTAGCCGCGGCAGGGGCGCGCAGCCCCAGCATTTT.

The chain uses TRBV9 and TRBJ1-4; D is ambiguous. The CDR3 contains 16 residues. V lost 0 bases, J lost 0 bases, and 9 bases lay in between. Looked up from germline, CDR1 is SGDLS and CDR2 is YYNGEE. CDR3 DNA sequence: TGTGCCAGCAGCGTAGCGGTCACGGCAACTAATGAAAAACTGTTTTTT. Translating it yields CASSVAVTATNEKLFF.

The chain carries TRBV5-1 and TRBJ1-2, with 10 bases matching TRBD1. The V gene end was trimmed by 0 bases and the J gene end by 2 bases; junction bases not matched to a gene: 4. Germline CDR1 reads SGHRS; CDR2 reads YFSETQ. This CDR3 contains 16 residues. The CDR3 coding sequence is TGCGCCAGCAGCTTGGGGGACAGGGGCCCAAACTATGGCTACACCTTC. Translated, it gives CASSLGDRGPNYGYTF.

A single count supports this clone. The chain recombines TRBV27 with TRBJ2-7; 7 bases line up with TRBD2. The V gene's germline CDR1 is MNHEY and CDR2 SMNVEV (reference sequence). CDR3 length: 13 amino acids. V gave up 2 bases and J gave up 3 bases; unmatched junction bases: 1. The CDR3 region is CASSLGEGYEQYF. CDR3 sequence (DNA): TGTGCCAGCAGTTTAGGGGAGGGCTACGAGCAGTACTTC.